The 32 T cell receptor beta chains presented below share a single source sample, sequenced in a study of blood T cell repertoires in COVID-19. Here immunoSEQ multiplex PCR was the method, and the copy in TCRdb shows in-frame clones only, minus some. The table includes 200,000 to 250,000 clones, around 80% detected once. The specimen sequenced was peripheral blood. These receptors came from a man aged 30 to 39 with active or convalescent COVID-19.

This clone was seen once. The chain has TRBV19 and TRBJ2-7; 7 bases are shared with TRBD2. Germline values: CDR1 LNHDA, CDR2 SQIVND (reference sequence). The CDR3 spans 14 residues. V trimming: 3 bases; J trimming: 2 bases; junction bases outside the gene matches: 4. The CDR3 loop is CASSMGGLAYEQYF. CDR3 sequence (DNA): TGTGCCAGTAGTATGGGAGGACTAGCCTACGAGCAGTACTTC.

This chain uses TRBV5-1 with TRBJ1-3; D unclear. The ends were cut back, 4 bases at V and 1 base at J, with 6 bases in the middle. CDR3 length: 13 residues. From germline, CDR1 is SGHRS and CDR2 YFSETQ. The CDR3 DNA is TGCGCCAGCAGCGCAGGTTCTGGAAACACCATATATTTT. As protein: CASSAGSGNTIYF.

The rearrangement uses TRBV4-2 and TRBJ2-1; D is undetermined. Germline values: CDR1 LGHNA, CDR2 YNFKEQ. The germline V and J ends were trimmed by 7 bases and 8 bases, with 21 bases remaining between them. The CDR3 spans 15 residues. The CDR3 loop is CASTLSESPLDEQFF. The CDR3 nucleotides read TGTGCCAGCACCCTTTCCGAGAGCCCGTTGGATGAGCAGTTCTTC.

The rearrangement joins TRBV3-1 (or the pseudogene TRBV3-2) to TRBJ2-5; no clear D. V was pared by 4 bases and J by 5 bases, with 20 bases between. The germline gives CDR1 LGHDT, CDR2 YNNKEL (reference sequence). The CDR3 is 16 amino acids. This chain's CDR3 is CASSRGGVQTRETQYF. In nucleotides, the CDR3 is TGTGCCAGCAGCCGCGGCGGCGTGCAAACCCGGGAGACCCAGTACTTC.

The V gene is TRBV10-3, the J gene TRBJ2-7; 7 bases match TRBD2. After removal of 2 bases from V and 2 bases from J, the junction contained 9 bases not matched to a gene. Germline loops: CDR1 ENHRY, CDR2 SYGVKD. The CDR3 totals 16 residues. CDR3 sequence (DNA): TGTGCCATCAGTGAGCAGGGAGGGCTCAGGGCCTACGAGCAGTACTTC. Protein: CAISEQGGLRAYEQYF.

The V call is TRBV7-3, the J call TRBJ2-3; TRBD2 matches at 7 bases. In germline, CDR1 is SGHTA, CDR2 FQGTGA. V dropped 2 bases and J dropped 5; count of bases not matched to a gene: 4. The CDR3 length is 14 residues. CDR3 sequence (DNA): TGTGCCAGCAGCTTAGGCGGGAGAGGAGATACGCAGTATTTT. Its translation: CASSLGGRGDTQYF.

The rearrangement joins TRBV5-8 to TRBJ1-4, with TRBD1 matching 9 bases. Unmatched junction bases numbered 4, after V lost 4 bases and J lost 0 bases. The CDR3 totals 16 residues. Germline V gene sequence: CDR1 SGHTS, CDR2 YDEGEE. In nucleotides, the CDR3 is TGTGCCAGCAGCACCTGGACAGGGGCAACTAATGAAAAACTGTTTTTT. Its translation: CASSTWTGATNEKLFF.

This clone was observed a single time. The chain joins TRBV6-5 to TRBJ1-2; 9 nucleotides align to TRBD1. This CDR3 is built from 15 residues. Germline V gene sequence: CDR1 MNHEY, CDR2 SVGAGI. The junction had 3 bases not matched to a gene; V was cut back by 2 bases and J by 2 bases. The CDR3 loop is CASSYLGTGNYGYTF. The DNA of the CDR3 is TGTGCCAGCAGTTACCTCGGGACAGGGAACTATGGCTACACCTTC.

The chain uses TRBV5-1 and TRBJ1-3; 7 nucleotides match TRBD1. Germline V CDR1 and CDR2: SGHRS, YFSETQ. The length of the CDR3 is 14 residues. With 3 bases clipped from V and 6 bases from J, the junction kept 6 bases outside the gene matches. CDR3 bases: TGCGCCAGCAGCTACACAGGGGACGAAAACACCATATATTTT. It specifies CASSYTGDENTIYF.

The chain joins TRBV27 to TRBJ1-4; D not resolved. The CDR3 consists of 13 residues. V dropped 7 bases and J dropped 4 bases, with 10 bases sitting between them. Looked up from germline, CDR1 is MNHEY and CDR2 is SMNVEV (reference sequence). The CDR3 region has the DNA TGTGCCAGCAACCCCATCAGTAATGAAAAACTGTTTTTT. It specifies CASNPISNEKLFF.

Only one count was recorded for this clone. The CDR3, as DNA: TGTGCCAGCTCACTGGGTCAGGACTATGGCTACACCTTC. Translated, it gives CASSLGQDYGYTF. J is TRBJ1-2 and V is TRBV18; D gene ambiguous. The germline V gene has CDR1 KGHSH and CDR2 LQKENI. Trimming removed 4 bases from V and 3 bases from J, with 9 bases in between. This CDR3 has 13 residues.

This chain links TRBV9 with TRBJ1-4; D is perhaps TRBD1 (5 bases). V was pared by 4 bases and J by 10 bases, with 26 bases between. CDR3 length equals 17 residues. Germline CDR1 and CDR2: SGDLS and YYNGEE. The CDR3 sequence is CASSYPRGGDSGGKLFF. CDR3 in DNA: TGTGCCAGCAGCTACCCCCGCGGGGGGGACTCGGGGGGAAAACTGTTTTTT.

The V and J genes are TRBV30 and TRBJ2-5; 8 nucleotides line up with TRBD1. V lost 0 bases and J lost 5; bases outside the gene matches: 8. CDR1 is GTSNPN, CDR2 SVGIG, per germline (reference sequence). The CDR3 is 15 residues long. The CDR3 sequence is CAWSVGGTGGETQYF. Written as DNA, the CDR3 is TGTGCCTGGAGTGTCGGTGGGACAGGAGGGGAGACCCAGTACTTC.

V gene TRBV5-4 combines with J gene TRBJ1-2; maybe TRBD1 (6 bases). The germline V gene has CDR1 SGHNT and CDR2 YYREEE (reference sequence). Deletions cut 4 bases from V and 2 bases from J, with 9 bases between. The length of the CDR3 is 13 residues. CDR3 sequence reads: CASSLDRNYGYTF. The CDR3 DNA is TGTGCCAGCAGCCTGGACAGAAACTATGGCTACACCTTC.

This rearrangement joins TRBV28 to TRBJ2-2; 9 bases align to TRBD1. CDR1 is MDHEN, CDR2 SYDVKM, per germline. Trimming cost V 6 bases and J 0 bases; bases outside gene matches: 2. This CDR3 region has 15 residues. This chain's CDR3 is CASRRQGANTGELFF. The DNA for the CDR3 is TGTGCCAGCAGGAGACAGGGGGCGAACACCGGGGAGCTGTTTTTT.

The chain uses TRBV28 and TRBJ1-1, with D perhaps TRBD1 (5 bases). Trimming removed 6 bases from V and 0 bases from J, with 17 bases in between. This CDR3 is 16 amino acids long. Germline V gene data show CDR1 as MDHEN and CDR2 as SYDVKM. The CDR3 sequence is CASSPGGWLMNTEAFF. The CDR3 DNA is TGTGCCAGCAGCCCCGGGGGGTGGCTGATGAACACTGAAGCTTTCTTT.

This clone was seen once. The rearrangement joins TRBV6-6 to TRBJ1-2; D not certain. Germline-derived CDR1 and CDR2 are MNHNY and SVGAGI (reference sequence). The CDR3 has 13 amino acids. Trimming shortened V by 4 bases and J by 3 bases, and 9 bases separated the two germline ends. The CDR3 loop reads CASSSTGDYGYTF. In DNA form, the CDR3 reads TGTGCCAGCAGTTCGACCGGAGACTATGGCTACACCTTC.

The chain links TRBV9 to TRBJ1-2; 7 nucleotides line up with TRBD1. This CDR3 is built from 14 residues. V shed 3 bases and J 2 bases; nucleotides not matched to a gene: 4. Germline-derived CDR1 and CDR2 are SGDLS and YYNGEE. The CDR3 reads CASSERGQNYGYTF. The CDR3 DNA follows: TGTGCCAGCAGCGAGAGGGGACAGAACTATGGCTACACCTTC.

The rearrangement uses TRBV27 and TRBJ1-2; maybe TRBD1 (5 bases). Germline values: CDR1 MNHEY, CDR2 SMNVEV (reference sequence). V lost 1 base and J lost 7, with 13 bases in between. The CDR3 has 14 residues. The DNA of the CDR3 is TGTGCCAGCAGTTTATACGCCAGGGATCGTGGCTACACCTTC. Its translation is CASSLYARDRGYTF.

This clone was recorded only once. The rearrangement uses TRBV4-2 and TRBJ1-1; a possible D gene is TRBD1 (5 bases). V gave up 0 bases and J gave up 8 bases, with 16 bases separating them. This CDR3 has 15 residues. The V gene's germline CDR1 is LGHNA and CDR2 YNFKEQ. The CDR3 coding sequence is TGTGCCAGCAGCCAAGAAAGGTGGGGCCCCGGGGAAGCTTTCTTT. Residues: CASSQERWGPGEAFF.

The chain has TRBV19 and TRBJ2-5; 7 bases match TRBD1. With V trimmed by 5 bases and J by 2 bases, 5 bases remained unmatched. CDR3 size: 14 residues. Germline V lookup: CDR1 LNHDA, CDR2 SQIVND (reference sequence). CDR3 in amino acids: CASSPRGQQETQYF. In DNA, the CDR3 is TGTGCCAGTAGTCCCCGGGGACAGCAAGAGACCCAGTACTTC.

The chain employs TRBV18 and TRBJ2-6; D remains ambiguous. The V and J ends lost 3 bases and 0 bases respectively, with 15 bases between them. The germline gives CDR1 KGHSH, CDR2 LQKENI. CDR3 length equals 18 residues. CDR3 in amino acids: CASSPESSLNSGANVLTF. CDR3 coding DNA: TGTGCCAGCTCACCTGAAAGTTCCCTAAACTCTGGGGCCAACGTCCTGACTTTC.

Concerning this clone: Other DNA sequences from this sample encode an identical CDR3 as well. V is TRBV3-1 (or the pseudogene TRBV3-2) and J is TRBJ2-2, with D possibly TRBD1 on 5 matching bases. V gave up 2 bases and J gave up 4 bases, with 5 bases separating them. CDR1 and CDR2 from the germline V gene are LGHDT and YNNKEL (reference sequence). This CDR3 is built from 13 residues. In DNA, the CDR3 is TGTGCCAGCAGCCAAAGGGGCACCGGGGAGCTGTTTTTT. Protein: CASSQRGTGELFF.

CDR3 nucleotide sequence: TGTGCCAGCAGGATGACTAGCGCGAAGCCCTACGAGCAGTACTTC. It translates to CASRMTSAKPYEQYF. The chain has TRBV5-6 and TRBJ2-7; 8 bases fit TRBD2. The V and J ends lost 5 bases and 2 bases, in that order; junction bases with no gene match: 9. Germline V lookup: CDR1 SGHDT, CDR2 YYEEEE. The CDR3 is 15 residues long.

The chain joins TRBV5-5 to TRBJ2-3, with 9 bases matching TRBD2. V lost 2 bases to trimming and J lost 1 base; unmatched junction nucleotides: 11. CDR3 length: 18 residues. Germline V CDR1 and CDR2: SGHKS, YYEKEE (reference sequence). The CDR3 region is CASSFYAAGGHGTDTQYF. Written as DNA, the CDR3 is TGTGCCAGCAGCTTCTACGCAGCGGGGGGACACGGCACAGATACGCAGTATTTT.

The rearrangement links TRBV5-1 to TRBJ2-3, with TRBD2 matching 11 bases. The germline V gene encodes CDR1 SGHRS and CDR2 YFSETQ. The CDR3 is 17 amino acids. V shed 1 base, J shed 4 bases, and the junction held 8 bases outside the gene matches. CDR3: CASSLLLAGGGADTQYF. The DNA for the CDR3 is TGCGCCAGCAGCTTGCTTCTAGCGGGAGGAGGGGCAGATACGCAGTATTTT.

The chain employs TRBV5-1 and TRBJ2-6; no firm D call. The CDR3 contains 16 residues. The V end was cut by 1 base, the J end by 0 bases, with 8 bases between. Per the germline V gene, CDR1 is SGHRS and CDR2 is YFSETQ. Here the CDR3 reads CASSLTASSGANVLTF. In nucleotides, the CDR3 is TGCGCCAGCAGCTTGACCGCCAGCTCTGGGGCCAACGTCCTGACTTTC.

This chain links TRBV4-1 with TRBJ2-5, with D perhaps matching TRBD2 (6 bases). This CDR3 region has 15 residues. Germline assignment: CDR1 MGHRA and CDR2 YSYEKL. The germline V and J ends were trimmed by 4 bases and 3 bases, with 15 bases remaining between them. The CDR3 region is CASSLRGWGEETQYF. The CDR3 DNA is TGCGCCAGCAGCCTCCGGGGGTGGGGAGAAGAGACCCAGTACTTC.

This chain connects TRBV19 to TRBJ2-1, with 11 bases that match TRBD2. Germline assignment: CDR1 LNHDA and CDR2 SQIVND (reference sequence). The CDR3 runs 17 residues. Trimming removed 0 bases from V and 4 bases from J; junction bases left unmatched: 5. The CDR3 protein is CASSIDSGGEFYNEQFF. DNA of the CDR3: TGTGCCAGTAGTATAGATAGCGGGGGGGAATTTTACAATGAGCAGTTCTTC.

The chain employs TRBV15 and TRBJ1-5; D ambiguous. Germline assignment: CDR1 LNHNV and CDR2 YYDKDF (reference sequence). Between the trimmed V and J ends, which lost 0 bases and 0 bases, there was a span of 6 bases. The CDR3 sequence is 15 residues long. The CDR3 protein is CATSREQISNQPQHF. The CDR3, as DNA: TGTGCCACCAGCAGAGAACAGATTAGCAATCAGCCCCAGCATTTT.

The V call is TRBV6-5, the J call TRBJ2-1; weak D call: TRBD1 (5 bases). In germline, CDR1 is MNHEY, CDR2 SVGAGI. The V and J ends lost 6 bases and 3 bases respectively, with 15 bases between them. The CDR3 consists of 15 residues. The CDR3 reads CASRKGHVYYNEQFF. CDR3 bases: TGTGCCAGCAGAAAAGGACATGTATACTACAATGAGCAGTTCTTC.

This clone was seen a few times. This specimen includes other DNA sequences encoding the same CDR3. This rearrangement joins TRBV20-1 to TRBJ2-1; a weak D match, TRBD1 (6 bases). V shed 5 bases and J shed 5 bases, with 7 bases lying between them. In germline, CDR1 is DFQATT, CDR2 SNEGSKA (reference sequence). This CDR3 spans 11 amino acids. In DNA form, the CDR3 reads TGCAGTGCTCGACAGGACAATGAGCAGTTCTTC. Translated: CSARQDNEQFF.